One sample yielded the 19 T cell receptor beta chains listed below, sequenced in a study of neoadjuvant nivolumab and ipilimumab in lung cancer. Assay used: immunoSEQ multiplex PCR; TCRdb lists only in-frame clones, some missing. In the table there are 40,000 to 55,000 clones, around 89% of which are singletons. The sequencing used blood, collected before neoadjuvant nivolumab, alone or with ipilimumab. The source is an adult with non-small cell lung cancer. Some clones in this sample may be carry-over from other donors' samples.

V is TRBV7-6 and J is TRBJ2-1, with TRBD2 matching 7 bases. The CDR3 length is 17 residues. CDR1 is SGHVS, CDR2 FNYEAQ, per germline. V lost 0 bases to trimming and J lost 2 bases; unmatched junction nucleotides: 7. The CDR3 reads CASSLAWGGATYNEQFF. DNA for the CDR3: TGTGCCAGCAGCTTAGCTTGGGGGGGAGCCACCTACAATGAGCAGTTCTTC.

The chain couples TRBV10-2 to TRBJ2-2, with D perhaps TRBD2 (6 bases). From germline, CDR1 is WSHSY and CDR2 SAAADI. The germline V and J ends were trimmed by 1 base and 5 bases, with 11 bases remaining between them. The CDR3 is made up of 15 amino acids. Here the CDR3 reads CASSELGGGTGELFF. CDR3 nucleotide sequence: TGCGCCAGCAGTGAGTTGGGAGGCGGGACCGGGGAGCTGTTTTTT.

This clone was recorded a few times. V and J are TRBV5-4 and TRBJ2-7; 12 bases fit TRBD1. The junction had 7 bases not matched to a gene; V was cut back by 4 bases and J by 5 bases. The V gene's germline CDR1 is SGHNT and CDR2 YYREEE (reference sequence). This CDR3 has 15 amino acids. CDR3 loop: CASSGAGTGGHEQYF. The CDR3 nucleotides read TGTGCCAGCAGCGGGGCCGGGACAGGGGGCCACGAGCAGTACTTC.

The rearrangement joins TRBV5-1 to TRBJ1-3; D is unresolved. CDR1 and CDR2 from the germline V gene are SGHRS and YFSETQ. This CDR3 has 13 amino acids. Deletions cut 4 bases from V and 4 bases from J, with 9 bases between. In DNA, the CDR3 is TGCGCCAGCAGCCAGACACTCGGAAACACCATATATTTT. Protein sequence: CASSQTLGNTIYF.

J is TRBJ2-5 and V is TRBV15; D may be TRBD1 (5 bases). This CDR3 has 19 residues. From germline, CDR1 is LNHNV and CDR2 YYDKDF (reference sequence). The V end was cut by 0 bases, the J end by 2 bases, with 22 bases between. The CDR3, as DNA: TGTGCCACCAGCAGAGATAAAACCCTGTCTGGTCAGGGACAAGAGACCCAGTACTTC. Encoded protein: CATSRDKTLSGQGQETQYF.

This chain joins TRBV14 and TRBJ2-1, with 13 bases that match TRBD2. V lost 2 bases and J lost 5; bases outside the gene matches: 6. Germline V lookup: CDR1 SGHDN, CDR2 FVKESK. The CDR3 extends over 17 amino acids. The CDR3: CASSQYLGLAGDNEQFF. The CDR3 bases are TGTGCCAGCAGCCAATACCTCGGACTAGCGGGAGACAATGAGCAGTTCTTC. Full variable domain (missing parts from reference TRBV14 and TRBJ2-1): EAGVTQFPSHSVIEKGQTVTLRCDPISGHDNLYWYRRVMGKEIKFLLHFVKESKQDESGMPNNRFLAERTGGTYSTLKVQPAELEDSGVYFCASSQYLGLAGDNEQFFGPGTRLTVL.

J is TRBJ1-4 and V is TRBV25-1, with D perhaps matching TRBD1 (6 bases). The CDR3 runs to 13 residues. Germline loops: CDR1 MGHDK, CDR2 SYGVNS. V shed 5 bases and J shed 11 bases, with 15 bases lying between them. The CDR3 reads CASSKRGGQKLFF. The CDR3 DNA reads as TGTGCCAGCAGTAAACGGGGCGGACAGAAACTGTTTTTT.

The rearrangement joins TRBV4-1 to TRBJ2-1; 11 positions match TRBD2. Germline V gene lookup returns CDR1 MGHRA and CDR2 YSYEKL. J was trimmed by 8 bases and V by 6 bases; bases with no gene match: 15. The CDR3 sequence is 17 residues long. CDR3 bases: TGCGCCAGCAGTCCAAGAAGGGAACTAGCGGGAGAGGATGAGCAGTTCTTC. Translation: CASSPRRELAGEDEQFF.

In this sample, this clone turned up once. The chain couples TRBV6-1 to TRBJ2-3; the D gene is possibly TRBD1 (6 bases). With 6 bases removed from V and 6 bases from J, the gap between germline ends came to 19 bases. CDR1 MNHNS and CDR2 SASEGT come from the germline V gene. This CDR3 is built from 15 residues. The CDR3 DNA follows: TGTGCCAGCAGGGAACAGGGCCCTTCAGGGGATACGCAGTATTTT. Amino acid sequence: CASREQGPSGDTQYF.

The chain couples TRBV11-2 to TRBJ2-1; D unclear. CDR3 length: 17 amino acids. CDR1 is SGHAT, CDR2 FQNNGV, per germline. Trimming took 5 bases from V and 6 from J, leaving 23 bases between them. This CDR3 is CASSAGLKGSLGNEQFF. In nucleotides, the CDR3 is TGTGCCAGCAGCGCCGGGCTGAAGGGAAGTTTGGGCAATGAGCAGTTCTTC.

In DNA form, the CDR3 reads TGTGCCATCAGGTTGAACAATGAGCAGTTCTTC. Translated: CAIRLNNEQFF. The chain couples TRBV10-3 to TRBJ2-1; unclear D gene. Trimming shortened V by 6 bases and J by 5 bases, and 5 bases separated the two germline ends. The germline gives CDR1 ENHRY, CDR2 SYGVKD. The CDR3 extends over 11 amino acids.

V usage is TRBV9 and J usage is TRBJ1-2; D is unresolved. The CDR3 extends over 11 amino acids. With 5 bases removed from V and 8 bases from J, the gap between germline ends came to 10 bases. CDR1 SGDLS and CDR2 YYNGEE come from the germline V gene. Written as DNA, the CDR3 is TGTGCCAGCAGTAGGGTCCGGGGCTACACCTTC. Its protein product is CASSRVRGYTF.

V gene TRBV2 combines with J gene TRBJ2-3, with D possibly matching TRBD1 (6 bases). Germline CDR1 and CDR2: SNHLY and FYNNEI. V was shortened by 6 bases and J by 3 bases, with 19 bases between the two germline ends. This CDR3 is 16 amino acids long. The CDR3 DNA sequence: TGTGCCAGCAGCAACCACCTCAGGGGTGGGACAGATACGCAGTATTTT. Its protein product is CASSNHLRGGTDTQYF.

V is TRBV5-1 and J is TRBJ2-1; 11 positions match TRBD2. The CDR3 has 16 amino acids. Germline V gene lookup returns CDR1 SGHRS and CDR2 YFSETQ. Trimming cost V 0 bases and J 4 bases; bases outside gene matches: 3. The CDR3, as DNA: TGCGCCAGCAGCTTGGATCTAGCGGGAGGATACAATGAGCAGTTCTTC. It yields the protein CASSLDLAGGYNEQFF.

The genes are TRBV11-2 and TRBJ2-7; D is uncertain. Trimming removed 1 base at V and 5 bases at J, with 12 bases between. Germline-derived CDR1 and CDR2 are SGHAT and FQNNGV. The CDR3 is made up of 14 amino acids. The CDR3 spells CASSLAGRSNEQYF. For the CDR3, the DNA is TGTGCCAGCAGCTTAGCAGGAAGGTCCAACGAGCAGTACTTC.

The J gene is TRBJ2-7, the V gene TRBV4-3; 10 bases match TRBD2. Germline CDR1 and CDR2: LGHNA and YSLEER. The CDR3 sequence is 15 residues long. V shed 1 base and J 6 bases; nucleotides not matched to a gene: 6. CDR3 sequence reads: CASSQGLAGVSEQYF. Here the CDR3 DNA reads TGCGCCAGCAGCCAAGGGCTAGCGGGAGTAAGCGAGCAGTACTTC.

This clone appeared once. One end of the junction fails to match germline, which may point to a read error. The chain's CDR3 is CASSDSVNTDTQYF. The CDR3 coding sequence is TGTGCTAGCAGCGATAGCGTCAACACAGATACGCAGTATTTT. The rearrangement uses TRBV7-7 and TRBJ2-3; a weak D match, TRBD2 (5 bases). This CDR3 contains 14 residues. The germline gives CDR1 SSHAT, CDR2 FNYEAQ (reference sequence).

The chain has TRBV6-1 and TRBJ2-7; D unclear. Germline CDR1 and CDR2: MNHNS and SASEGT. This CDR3 is built from 12 residues. The V gene lost 5 bases and the J gene lost 12 bases, with 17 bases spanning the gap. Here the CDR3 DNA reads TGTGCCAGCAGTCAAGACCATCCCAGGCTGTACTTC. Translation gives CASSQDHPRLYF.

V usage is TRBV5-1 and J usage is TRBJ1-2; 10 bases align to TRBD1. CDR1 is SGHRS, CDR2 YFSETQ, per germline. The ends lost 5 bases at V and 4 bases at J; junction bases unmatched: 5. The CDR3 contains 14 residues. CDR3 sequence (DNA): TGCGCCAGCAGGGAGGGACAGGGGCCCTATGGCTACACCTTC. It codes for CASREGQGPYGYTF. Based on the CDR3 plus reference TRBV5-1 and TRBJ1-2, the full variable domain is KAGVTQTPRYLIKTRGQQVTLSCSPISGHRSVSWYQQTPGQGLQFLFEYFSETQRNKGNFPGRFSGRQFSNSRSEMNVSTLELGDSALYLCASREGQGPYGYTFGSGTRLTVV.